The 17 T cell receptor beta chains below all came from one sample that was sequenced in a study of blood T cell repertoires in COVID-19. Measured with immunoSEQ multiplex PCR; TCRdb has only the in-frame clones, and not every one. The sample yields roughly 130,000 clones, about 80% seen once. The sequenced material came from peripheral blood. The receptors come from a woman aged 55-69 years with acute or convalescent COVID-19.

The V and J genes are TRBV30 and TRBJ2-3, with 11 bases identical to TRBD1. Germline V gene lookup returns CDR1 GTSNPN and CDR2 SVGIG (reference sequence). Trimming cost V 2 bases and J 6 bases; bases outside gene matches: 7. The CDR3 runs 15 residues. This chain's CDR3 is CAWSPGQGVSDTQYF. CDR3 DNA sequence: TGTGCCTGGAGTCCGGGACAGGGGGTTTCCGATACGCAGTATTTT.

This clone has just a few counts. The genes are TRBV19 and TRBJ1-3, with TRBD1 matching 9 bases. Trimming removed 10 bases from V and 8 bases from J; junction bases left unmatched: 9. CDR3 length: 13 amino acids. Germline values: CDR1 LNHDA, CDR2 SQIVND (reference sequence). The CDR3 nucleotides are TGTGCCACCCGCAGGGACAGGGACTACACCATATATTTT. Translating it yields CATRRDRDYTIYF.

This sequence joins TRBV30 and TRBJ1-1, with D uncertain. V shed 3 bases and J shed 0 bases, with 14 bases lying between them. The CDR3 runs 15 residues. Germline CDR1 GTSNPN, CDR2 SVGIG (reference sequence). CDR3 sequence (DNA): TGTGCCTGGAGGAGGTTAAGGAACTTGAACACTGAAGCTTTCTTT. Translating gives CAWRRLRNLNTEAFF.

The chain joins TRBV7-8 to TRBJ1-6; TRBD1 agrees at 8 bases. The germline V gene encodes CDR1 SGHVS and CDR2 FQNEAQ. The CDR3 contains 17 residues. Trimming removed 3 bases from V and 6 bases from J; junction bases left unmatched: 10. The CDR3 loop is CASSFLGTGRGNSPLHF. The CDR3 DNA sequence: TGTGCCAGCAGCTTCCTCGGGACAGGTCGGGGTAATTCACCCCTCCACTTT. The whole variable domain, filled in from reference TRBV7-8 and TRBJ1-6, reads GAGVSQSPRYKVAKRGQDVALRCDPISGHVSLFWYQQALGQGPEFLTYFQNEAQLDKSGLPSDRFFAERPEGSVSTLKIQRTQQEDSAVYLCASSFLGTGRGNSPLHFGNGTRLTVT.

The J gene is TRBJ2-1, the V gene TRBV2, with 7 bases matching TRBD1. V shed 7 bases, J shed 6 bases, and the junction held 18 bases outside the gene matches. CDR3 length: 17 residues. Germline CDR1 and CDR2: SNHLY and FYNNEI. The CDR3 nucleotides read TGTGCCAGCAAGGACAGGATAGGGTCTAAAGGGGGCAATGAGCAGTTCTTC. Translation: CASKDRIGSKGGNEQFF.

The V call is TRBV7-9, the J call TRBJ1-5; D uncertain. Trimming removed 3 bases at V and 0 bases at J, with 15 bases between. There are 17 residues in the CDR3. Germline lookup yields CDR1 SEHNR and CDR2 FQNEAQ (reference sequence). The CDR3, as DNA: TGTGCCAGCAGCTTGGGTGGGAGTTGGGGTAGCAATCAGCCCCAGCATTTT. This codes for CASSLGGSWGSNQPQHF.

The rearrangement links TRBV3-1 (or the pseudogene TRBV3-2) to TRBJ2-3; TRBD1 matches 7 bases. CDR3 length equals 17 residues. CDR1 and CDR2 (germline): LGHDT, YNNKEL (reference sequence). After removal of 4 bases from V and 3 bases from J, the junction contained 13 bases not matched to a gene. CDR3 nucleotides: TGTGCCAGCAGCCGTAAGATCGAGGGGGCGAGGACAGATACGCAGTATTTT. Translation gives CASSRKIEGARTDTQYF.

V and J are TRBV7-8 and TRBJ1-3; D is ambiguous. The V gene lost 1 base and the J gene lost 4 bases, with 14 bases spanning the gap. This CDR3 spans 16 amino acids. The germline V gene encodes CDR1 SGHVS and CDR2 FQNEAQ. CDR3 nucleotides: TGTGCCAGCAGCTTAGGGACTGCGCTGGTCGGAAACACCATATATTTT. As protein: CASSLGTALVGNTIYF.

The chain is built from TRBV5-1 and TRBJ2-3, with D perhaps TRBD2 (5 bases). The CDR3 runs to 15 residues. Germline loops: CDR1 SGHRS, CDR2 YFSETQ. The ends were cut back, 3 bases at V and 1 base at J, with 12 bases in the middle. The CDR3 bases are TGCGCCAGCAGCTGGGCCTCAGCGGGCACAGATACGCAGTATTTT. Translated, it gives CASSWASAGTDTQYF.

The chain links TRBV19 to TRBJ1-6; 9 bases agree with TRBD1. Unmatched junction bases numbered 7, after V lost 6 bases and J lost 10 bases. From germline, CDR1 is LNHDA and CDR2 SQIVND (reference sequence). The length of the CDR3 is 14 residues. The CDR3 protein is CASRQGALGSPLHF. In DNA, the CDR3 is TGTGCCAGTAGACAGGGGGCCTTAGGGTCACCCCTCCACTTT.

This clone was observed once. The CDR3 DNA is TGTGCCAGTAGTCCGACAGGGTGGGACACTGAAGCTTTCTTT. Translating gives CASSPTGWDTEAFF. This sequence joins TRBV19 and TRBJ1-1; 7 positions match TRBD1. CDR3 length equals 14 residues. J lost 3 bases, V lost 5 bases, and 6 bases had no gene match. Per the germline V gene, CDR1 is LNHDA and CDR2 is SQIVND (reference sequence).

V and J are TRBV27 and TRBJ2-1; TRBD2 might be the D (6 bases). Looked up from germline, CDR1 is MNHEY and CDR2 is SMNVEV (reference sequence). This CDR3 is 14 amino acids long. The V gene lost 0 bases and the J gene lost 12 bases, with 15 bases spanning the gap. The CDR3 spells CASSLSASAAGQFF. Written as DNA, the CDR3 is TGTGCCAGCAGTTTATCGGCTAGCGCGGCCGGGCAGTTCTTC.

This clone was seen once. The CDR3 reads CASSQGQGNTEAFF. CDR3 DNA: TGTGCCAGTAGTCAGGGGCAGGGGAACACTGAAGCTTTCTTT. The chain links TRBV19 to TRBJ1-1, with D perhaps matching TRBD1 (6 bases). This CDR3 spans 14 amino acids. Trimming stripped 5 bases from V and 1 base from J, with 11 bases between. Germline loops: CDR1 LNHDA, CDR2 SQIVND (reference sequence).

A few counts support this clone. V usage is TRBV5-4 and J usage is TRBJ1-3, with D unclear. Germline CDR1 SGHNT, CDR2 YYREEE (reference sequence). This CDR3 contains 14 residues. V was clipped by 4 bases and J by 2 bases, with 10 bases between them. CDR3 DNA sequence: TGTGCCAGCAGCGTCGATAGCGCTGGAAACACCATATATTTT. Encoded protein: CASSVDSAGNTIYF.

CDR3 residues: CASSRPGTGPEKLFF. CDR3 in DNA: TGTGCCAGCAGCCGACCCGGGACAGGGCCGGAAAAACTGTTTTTT. This chain links TRBV25-1 with TRBJ1-4; TRBD1 aligns across 9 bases. This CDR3 is built from 15 residues. The J segment lost 8 bases and the V segment lost 6 bases, leaving 10 bases of the junction unmatched. CDR1 MGHDK and CDR2 SYGVNS come from the germline V gene.

The chain links TRBV7-9 to TRBJ2-2; D gene unclear. The CDR3 length is 10 residues. V lost 10 bases to trimming and J lost 6 bases, with 6 bases between them. Germline CDR1 is SEHNR and CDR2 is FQNEAQ (reference sequence). The CDR3 region is CATSPGELFF. The CDR3 coding sequence is TGTGCCACCTCCCCCGGGGAGCTGTTTTTT.

The rearrangement joins TRBV5-1 to TRBJ2-3; no definite D call. The V gene lost 0 bases and the J gene lost 0 bases, with 8 bases spanning the gap. CDR1 is SGHRS, CDR2 YFSETQ, per germline. The CDR3 contains 15 residues. CDR3 bases: TGCGCCAGCAGCTTGGCCTTATCTAGCACAGATACGCAGTATTTT. Encoded protein: CASSLALSSTDTQYF.